A single T cell receptor beta chain is shown here with its context. The data were taken from a study of blood T cell repertoires in COVID-19. Generated by immunoSEQ multiplex PCR, the TCRdb table keeps only in-frame clones and is missing some. The table records some 300,000 clones, approximately 90% of them present only once. This CDR3 comprises 14 residues. Germline assignment: CDR1 SGHKS and CDR2 YYEKEE (reference sequence). The V gene end was trimmed by 2 bases and the J gene end by 7 bases; junction bases not matched to a gene: 8. The TCR comes from a young man who had recovered from COVID-19. The chain links TRBV5-5 to TRBJ1-1, with 7 bases identical to TRBD1. Sequenced: PBMCs or T cells enriched from blood (not recorded which). This chain's CDR3 is CASSFSRGFDEAFF. In nucleotides, the CDR3 is TGTGCCAGCAGCTTCTCCAGGGGGTTTGATGAAGCTTTCTTT.